Following are 24 T cell receptor beta chains from one sample sequenced in a study of T-cell memory formation after mild COVID-19 (TCRdb year 2021). Libraries were made using 5' RACE. The instrument given in TCRdb is Illumina NovaSeq 6000. TCRdb handled the public reads itself, with Q25 trimming in fastp and clone calling in MiXCR, and kept productive beta chains. Each record represents a unique CDR3 protein, reported with the most common genes and DNA among its rows. This sample lists roughly 370,000 distinct CDR3 sequences; 16% were detected once. The top ten clonotypes cover 20% to 25% of the sample. Sequencing was performed on PBMCs or a T cell subset sorted from them (not recorded which). The receptor source for this set is a man younger than 35 who had mild COVID-19 (a few samples of this study predate the infection). The sample titles of this study are shuffled in the database, so cell type and time point are left out; the donor was told from shared clones.

The chain combines TRBV7-3 with TRBJ1-5; D unclear. Germline CDR1 SGHTA, CDR2 FQGTGA. CDR3 size: 13 residues. Trimming removed 5 bases from V and 10 bases from J, with 15 bases in between. The CDR3 protein is CASSPNRGGPQHF. CDR3 nucleotide sequence: TGTGCCAGCAGCCCAAACCGGGGTGGACCCCAGCATTTT.

This clonotype was counted between two and nine times. The chain combines TRBV7-2 with TRBJ1-6; 10 bases are a match to TRBD1. The germline gives CDR1 SGHTA, CDR2 FQGNSA. Losses at the gene ends were 6 bases for V and 7 bases for J; bases not matched to a gene: 3. This CDR3 region has 14 residues. The CDR3 reads CASRWGQGNSPLHF. In DNA, the CDR3 is TGTGCCAGCAGGTGGGGACAGGGGAATTCACCCCTCCACTTT.

Only a few counts were recorded for this clonotype. The V and J genes are TRBV7-8 and TRBJ2-3, with TRBD1 matching 8 bases. V lost 4 bases, J lost 5 bases, and 11 bases stayed unmatched. The CDR3 consists of 16 residues. Germline CDR1 and CDR2: SGHVS and FQNEAQ. CDR3 DNA: TGTGCCAGCAGCTCTTCAGGGGGCTCAGCGGGAGATACGCAGTATTTT. This translates into CASSSSGGSAGDTQYF.

The J gene is TRBJ2-1, the V gene TRBV25-1, with D perhaps TRBD1 or TRBD2 (6 bases each). The CDR3 runs 15 residues. Germline CDR1 is MGHDK and CDR2 is SYGVNS. Trimming stripped 2 bases from V and 6 bases from J, with 14 bases between. CDR3 sequence: CASSETGGPGNEQFF. The DNA for the CDR3 is TGTGCCAGCAGTGAAACTGGGGGGCCGGGCAATGAGCAGTTCTTC.

This clonotype has a handful of counts. This sequence joins TRBV4-1 and TRBJ1-1; D might be TRBD1 (6 bases). Per germline, CDR1 MGHRA and CDR2 YSYEKL. V lost 9 bases, J lost 1 base, and 21 bases lay in between. CDR3 length: 16 amino acids. CDR3 DNA sequence: TGCGCCAGTACTAGCCGAGGCAGGGGAAGGAACACTGAAGCTTTCTTT. It specifies CASTSRGRGRNTEAFF.

This clonotype came up a few times. This chain joins TRBV7-2 and TRBJ1-2; D unclear. Germline V gene sequence: CDR1 SGHTA, CDR2 FQGNSA. Between the trimmed V and J ends, which lost 2 bases and 7 bases, there was a span of 14 bases. This CDR3 contains 14 residues. CDR3 nucleotide sequence: TGTGCCAGCAGCTTACCGGGTCTAATTGGTGGCTACACCTTC. It codes for CASSLPGLIGGYTF.

The rearrangement links TRBV4-3 to TRBJ2-1; TRBD2 agrees at 7 bases. Per the germline V gene, CDR1 is LGHNA and CDR2 is YSLEER. J was trimmed by 2 bases and V by 0 bases; bases with no gene match: 4. The CDR3 loop spans 16 amino acids. This CDR3 is CASSQEPSGPYNEQFF. CDR3 DNA: TGCGCCAGCAGCCAAGAGCCTAGCGGTCCCTACAATGAGCAGTTCTTC.

Only a few counts were recorded for this clonotype. This chain uses TRBV20-1 with TRBJ2-3, with 10 bases matching TRBD2. The CDR3 contains 15 residues. V lost 4 bases and J lost 0; bases outside the gene matches: 4. The germline CDR1 and CDR2 sequences are DFQATT and SNEGSKA (reference sequence). This CDR3 is CSAIAGGPSTDTQYF. CDR3 coding DNA: TGCAGTGCTATAGCGGGGGGCCCTAGCACAGATACGCAGTATTTT.

This clonotype is medium-sized (0.01 to 0.1%) in the sample. The rearrangement joins TRBV7-9 to TRBJ1-2; D not certain. Germline V gives CDR1 SEHNR, CDR2 FQNEAQ (reference sequence). This CDR3 spans 12 amino acids. The V end lost 5 bases, the J end lost 5 bases, and 9 bases lay between the germline ends. Here the CDR3 reads CASSEQVYGYTF. For the CDR3, the DNA is TGTGCCAGCAGCGAACAAGTTTATGGCTACACCTTC. The variable domain in full, with the rest retrieved from reference TRBV7-9 and TRBJ1-2, is DTGVSQNPRHKITKRGQNVTFRCDPISEHNRLYWYRQTLGQGPEFLTYFQNEAQLEKSRLLSDRFSAERPKGSFSTLEIQRTEQGDSAMYLCASSEQVYGYTFGSGTRLTVV.

The V and J genes are TRBV6-6 and TRBJ1-1; the match to TRBD1 covers 7 bases. Trimming at V came to 4 bases and at J to 7 bases, leaving 3 bases not matched to a gene. CDR3 size: 12 residues. From germline, CDR1 is MNHNY and CDR2 SVGAGI (reference sequence). The CDR3 sequence is CASSSTGIEAFF. The CDR3 DNA reads as TGTGCCAGCAGTTCGACAGGGATTGAAGCTTTCTTT.

The CDR3 DNA is TGTGCCTGCCCGGGGTGGAACACCGGGGAGCTGTTTTTT. This gives the protein CACPGWNTGELFF. The genes are TRBV30 and TRBJ2-2, with D maybe TRBD2 (5 bases). CDR1 and CDR2 (germline): GTSNPN, SVGIG (reference sequence). The V end was cut by 6 bases, the J end by 1 base, with 9 bases between. The CDR3 totals 13 residues.

This rearrangement joins TRBV19 to TRBJ1-5, with 7 bases identical to TRBD1. The CDR3 spans 16 residues. Germline-derived CDR1 and CDR2 are LNHDA and SQIVND (reference sequence). V was pared by 7 bases and J by 4 bases, with 13 bases of the junction left unmatched. The DNA of the CDR3 is TGTGCCAGTATTTCATCGACAGGGAATTTGAATCAGCCCCAGCATTTT. This encodes CASISSTGNLNQPQHF. The full variable domain, rest sourced from reference TRBV19 and TRBJ1-5, is DGGITQSPKYLFRKEGQNVTLSCEQNLNHDAMYWYRQDPGQGLRLIYYSQIVNDFQKGDIAEGYSVSREKKESFPLTVTSAQKNPTAFYLCASISSTGNLNQPQHFGDGTRLSIL.

This clonotype turned up a few times. The chain employs TRBV20-1 and TRBJ1-1; 7 bases map to TRBD1. The V and J ends lost 0 bases and 5 bases, in that order; junction bases with no gene match: 6. The CDR3 covers 14 residues. Germline loops: CDR1 DFQATT, CDR2 SNEGSKA (reference sequence). Here the CDR3 DNA reads TGCAGTGCTAGAGATCTGGCAGGGGGGACTGAAGCTTTCTTT. Amino acids: CSARDLAGGTEAFF.

The genes are TRBV18 and TRBJ2-3; 7 positions agree with TRBD2. The germline gives CDR1 KGHSH, CDR2 LQKENI. The CDR3 is made up of 18 amino acids. Trimming took 2 bases from V and 0 from J; bases not matched to a gene: 11. CDR3 protein: CASSPASSGLTSTDTQYF. Written as DNA, the CDR3 is TGTGCCAGCTCACCAGCCTCTAGCGGTCTAACTAGCACAGATACGCAGTATTTT.

This clonotype was recorded at least ten times. V usage is TRBV5-1 and J usage is TRBJ1-1; D not resolved. The CDR3 spans 14 residues. Looked up from germline, CDR1 is SGHRS and CDR2 is YFSETQ. Trimming took 2 bases from V and 4 from J, leaving 12 bases between them. The CDR3 nucleotides are TGCGCCAGCAGCTTACAAACAGTCGGCACTGAAGCTTTCTTT. It codes for CASSLQTVGTEAFF.

The genes are TRBV28 and TRBJ1-4; unclear D gene. This CDR3 spans 15 amino acids. Trimming took off 5 bases at V and 0 bases at J, with 10 bases between the two ends. Germline CDR1 MDHEN, CDR2 SYDVKM. CDR3 residues: CASSITVATNEKLFF. CDR3 sequence (DNA): TGTGCCAGCAGTATTACAGTTGCAACTAATGAAAAACTGTTTTTT.

This clonotype was seen only a few times. This chain connects TRBV29-1 to TRBJ2-1, with 12 bases lining up with TRBD2. The germline V gene has CDR1 SQVTM and CDR2 ANQGSEA. CDR3 length equals 16 residues. V was pared by 0 bases and J by 8 bases, with 8 bases of the junction left unmatched. CDR3 nucleotides: TGCAGCGTTGAAGAAGTCGCTAGCGGGGGGGAATATGAGCAGTTCTTC. Its translation is CSVEEVASGGEYEQFF.

CDR3 in DNA: TGCGCCAGCAGCCCGCAGGCGCCAAGCACAGATACGCAGTATTTT. It codes for CASSPQAPSTDTQYF. This chain uses TRBV5-1 with TRBJ2-3; D gene unclear. Trimming left V 4 bases short and J 0 bases short, with 12 bases between. Per the germline V gene, CDR1 is SGHRS and CDR2 is YFSETQ. The CDR3 consists of 15 residues.

This clonotype was counted a few times. The CDR3 sequence is CASSLAGDSSTDTQYF. The CDR3, as DNA: TGTGCCAGCAGCTTGGCCGGGGATTCTAGCACAGATACGCAGTATTTT. The V and J genes are TRBV5-6 and TRBJ2-3, with D possibly TRBD2 on 5 matching bases. CDR3 size: 16 residues. V lost 0 bases to trimming and J lost 0 bases, with 11 bases between them. In germline, CDR1 is SGHDT, CDR2 YYEEEE.

The chain is built from TRBV5-6 and TRBJ2-4; 9 nucleotides align to TRBD1. This CDR3 is 16 amino acids long. V lost 4 bases to trimming and J lost 0 bases; unmatched junction nucleotides: 5. Germline V gives CDR1 SGHDT, CDR2 YYEEEE. The CDR3 region has the DNA TGTGCCAGCAGCGTAGAACAGGGGGCAGCCAAAAACATTCAGTACTTC. This gives the protein CASSVEQGAAKNIQYF.

The chain employs TRBV3-1 and TRBJ2-5; no firm D call. The germline V and J ends were trimmed by 4 bases and 3 bases, with 9 bases remaining between them. This CDR3 contains 13 residues. Germline V gene data show CDR1 as LGHDT and CDR2 as YNNKEL (reference sequence). CDR3 amino acids: CASSLAAKETQYF. In DNA form, the CDR3 reads TGTGCCAGCAGCCTTGCGGCCAAAGAGACCCAGTACTTC.

The chain employs TRBV15 and TRBJ1-2; D not resolved. The CDR3 totals 17 residues. The V gene lost 0 bases and the J gene lost 1 base, with 15 bases spanning the gap. Germline lookup yields CDR1 LNHNV and CDR2 YYDKDF (reference sequence). This chain's CDR3 is CATSRDFGSVFNYGYTF. Written as DNA, the CDR3 is TGTGCCACCAGCAGAGATTTCGGGTCTGTCTTTAACTATGGCTACACCTTC.

V and J are TRBV4-1 and TRBJ1-4; 7 bases map to TRBD1. This CDR3 has 14 amino acids. The trim removed 0 bases at V and 7 bases at J, leaving 2 bases unmatched. CDR1 is MGHRA, CDR2 YSYEKL, per germline. The CDR3 DNA follows: TGCGCCAGCAGCCAAGACAGGGGGGTTGAAAAACTGTTTTTT. This sequence encodes CASSQDRGVEKLFF.

In its sample, this clonotype was seen a few times. The J gene is TRBJ1-1, the V gene TRBV7-9; no definite D call. Per the germline V gene, CDR1 is SEHNR and CDR2 is FQNEAQ (reference sequence). Trimming took 3 bases from V and 3 from J, leaving 8 bases between them. CDR3 length: 13 residues. The CDR3 sequence is CASSLSTDTEAFF. The DNA of the CDR3 is TGTGCCAGCAGCTTGTCCACCGACACTGAAGCTTTCTTT.